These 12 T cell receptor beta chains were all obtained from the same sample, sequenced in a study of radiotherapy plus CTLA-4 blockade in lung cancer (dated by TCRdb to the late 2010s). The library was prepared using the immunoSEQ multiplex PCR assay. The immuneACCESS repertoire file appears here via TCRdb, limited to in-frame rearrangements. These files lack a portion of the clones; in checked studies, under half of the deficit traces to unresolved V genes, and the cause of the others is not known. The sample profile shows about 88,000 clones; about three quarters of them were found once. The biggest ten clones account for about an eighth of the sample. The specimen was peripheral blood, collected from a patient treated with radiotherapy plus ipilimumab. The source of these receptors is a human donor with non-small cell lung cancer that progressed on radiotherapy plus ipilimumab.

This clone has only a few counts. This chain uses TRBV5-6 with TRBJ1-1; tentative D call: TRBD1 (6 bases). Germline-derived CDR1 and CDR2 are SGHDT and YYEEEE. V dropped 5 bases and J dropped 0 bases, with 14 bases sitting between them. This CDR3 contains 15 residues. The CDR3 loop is CASRRGGRMNTEAFF. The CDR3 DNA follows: TGTGCCAGCAGAAGGGGGGGAAGGATGAACACTGAAGCTTTCTTT.

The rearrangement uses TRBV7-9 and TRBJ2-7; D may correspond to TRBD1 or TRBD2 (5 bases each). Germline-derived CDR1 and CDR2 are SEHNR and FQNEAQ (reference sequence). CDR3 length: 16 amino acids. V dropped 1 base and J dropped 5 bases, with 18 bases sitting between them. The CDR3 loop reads CASSLGVGGTDDEQYF. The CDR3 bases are TGTGCCAGCAGCTTAGGGGTTGGGGGTACAGACGACGAGCAGTACTTC.

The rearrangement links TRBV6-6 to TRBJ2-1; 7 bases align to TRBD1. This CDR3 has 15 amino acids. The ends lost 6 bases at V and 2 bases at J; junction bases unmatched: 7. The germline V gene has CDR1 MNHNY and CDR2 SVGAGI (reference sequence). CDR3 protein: CASSLQGLTYNEQFF. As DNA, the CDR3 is TGTGCCAGCAGCCTACAGGGGCTCACCTACAATGAGCAGTTCTTC.

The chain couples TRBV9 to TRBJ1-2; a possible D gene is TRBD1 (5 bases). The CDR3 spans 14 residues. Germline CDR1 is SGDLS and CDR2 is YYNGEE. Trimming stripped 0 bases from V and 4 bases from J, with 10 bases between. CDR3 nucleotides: TGTGCCAGCAGCGTAGGGGACGGGGGCTATGGCTACACCTTC. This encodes CASSVGDGGYGYTF.

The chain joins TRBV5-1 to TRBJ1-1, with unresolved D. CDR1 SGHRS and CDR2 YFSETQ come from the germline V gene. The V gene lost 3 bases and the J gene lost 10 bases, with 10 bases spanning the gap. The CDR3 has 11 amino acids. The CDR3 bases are TGCGCCAGCAGCTATTTGTATGGAGCTTTCTTT. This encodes CASSYLYGAFF. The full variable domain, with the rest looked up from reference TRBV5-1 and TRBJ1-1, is KAGVTQTPRYLIKTRGQQVTLSCSPISGHRSVSWYQQTPGQGLQFLFEYFSETQRNKGNFPGRFSGRQFSNSRSEMNVSTLELGDSALYLCASSYLYGAFFGQGTRLTVV.

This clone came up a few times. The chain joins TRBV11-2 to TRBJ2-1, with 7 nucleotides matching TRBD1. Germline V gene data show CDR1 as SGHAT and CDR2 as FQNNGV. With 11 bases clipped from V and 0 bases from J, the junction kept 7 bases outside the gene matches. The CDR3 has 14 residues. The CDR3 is CAGGQPLSYNEQFF. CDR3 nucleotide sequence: TGTGCCGGGGGACAGCCTCTCTCCTACAATGAGCAGTTCTTC. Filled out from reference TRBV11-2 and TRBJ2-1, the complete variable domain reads EAGVAQSPRYKIIEKRQSVAFWCNPISGHATLYWYQQILGQGPKLLIQFQNNGVVDDSQLPKDRFSAERLKGVDSTLKIQPAKLEDSAVYLCAGGQPLSYNEQFFGPGTRLTVL.

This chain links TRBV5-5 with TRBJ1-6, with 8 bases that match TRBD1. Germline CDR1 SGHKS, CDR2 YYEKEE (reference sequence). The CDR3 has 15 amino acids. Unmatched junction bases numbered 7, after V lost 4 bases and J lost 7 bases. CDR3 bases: TGTGCCAGCAGCCCCGGACAGGGACGCAATTCACCCCTCCACTTT. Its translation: CASSPGQGRNSPLHF.

CDR3 DNA sequence: TGTGCCAGTAGTATGAGGGGGGGTTTGAACACTGAAGCTTTCTTT. Translating it yields CASSMRGGLNTEAFF. The chain has TRBV19 and TRBJ1-1; D perhaps matches TRBD1 (6 bases). V was clipped by 3 bases and J by 0 bases, with 11 bases between them. The germline gives CDR1 LNHDA, CDR2 SQIVND (reference sequence). The CDR3 has 15 amino acids.

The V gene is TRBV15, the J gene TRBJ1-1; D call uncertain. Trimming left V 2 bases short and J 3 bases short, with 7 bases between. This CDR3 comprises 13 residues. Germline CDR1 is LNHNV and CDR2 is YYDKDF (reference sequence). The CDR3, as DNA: TGTGCCACCAGCAGACTCGCGGACACTGAAGCTTTCTTT. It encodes CATSRLADTEAFF.

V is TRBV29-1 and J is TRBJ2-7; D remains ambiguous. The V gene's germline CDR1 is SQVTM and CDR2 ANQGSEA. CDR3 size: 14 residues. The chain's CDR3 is CFPSPEWSPYEQYF. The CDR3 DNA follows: TGCTTTCCCTCCCCGGAGTGGAGCCCGTACGAGCAGTACTTC.

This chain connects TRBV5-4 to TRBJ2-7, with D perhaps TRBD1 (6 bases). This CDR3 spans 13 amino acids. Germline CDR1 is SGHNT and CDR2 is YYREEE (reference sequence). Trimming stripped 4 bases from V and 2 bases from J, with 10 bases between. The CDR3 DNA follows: TGTGCCAGCAGCATACAGGGTCCCTACGAGCAGTACTTC. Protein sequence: CASSIQGPYEQYF. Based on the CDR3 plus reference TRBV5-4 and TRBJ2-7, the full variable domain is ETGVTQSPTHLIKTRGQQVTLRCSSQSGHNTVSWYQQALGQGPQFIFQYYREEENGRGNFPPRFSGLQFPNYSSELNVNALELDDSALYLCASSIQGPYEQYFGPGTRLTVT.

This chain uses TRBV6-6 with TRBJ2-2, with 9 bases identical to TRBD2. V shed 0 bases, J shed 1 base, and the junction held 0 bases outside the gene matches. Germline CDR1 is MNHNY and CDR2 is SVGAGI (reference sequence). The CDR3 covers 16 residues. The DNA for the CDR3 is TGTGCCAGCAGTTACTCGACTAGCGGGAACACCGGGGAGCTGTTTTTT. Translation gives CASSYSTSGNTGELFF.